The rows below give T cell receptor beta chains drawn from one sample of a study of T-cell memory formation after mild COVID-19. TCRdb passed the 5' RACE reads through MiXCR, listing each CDR3 protein once. The repertoire holds over 400,000 distinct CDR3 sequences, with 20% to 30% as singletons. Specimen: PBMCs or a T cell subset sorted from them (not recorded which). The source of these receptors is an adult woman who had mild COVID-19 (a few samples of this study predate the infection). Cell type and time point are not known. CDR3s include the opening cysteine and the closing phenylalanine or tryptophan. The D gene is left open where the match is weak. A row's size may be missing; if present it is once, few, many or a size class.

DNA | CDR3 | J | D | V | size
TGCGCCAGCAGCCAATTAAGTAAGGCCACTTTCTCTGGGGCCAACGTCCTGACTTTC | CASSQLSKATFSGANVLTF | TRBJ2-6 | - | TRBV4-1 | -
TGTGCCACCAGTGTTGGACAGGGCAATCAGCCCCAGCATTTT | CATSVGQGNQPQHF | TRBJ1-5 | TRBD1 | TRBV24-1 | -
TGTGCCAGTGGGGAGGGGCGCAAAGAGACCCAGTACTTC | CASGEGRKETQYF | TRBJ2-5 | TRBD2 | TRBV5-4 | -
TGTGCCAGCGGGGCCGGGACTAGGGGTAGCACAGATACGCAGTATTTT | CASGAGTRGSTDTQYF | TRBJ2-3 | TRBD2 | TRBV12-3/TRBV12-4 | -
TGTGCCACCGGGGAGGGTAGGACCTATGGCTACACCTTC | CATGEGRTYGYTF | TRBJ1-2 | - | TRBV7-9 | -
TGTGCCAGCAGCCTGCCGGGACGGCGGAATTCACCCCTCCACTTT | CASSLPGRRNSPLHF | TRBJ1-6 | - | TRBV7-2 | -
TGTGCCAGCAGCATTGGAGCCGGGACAGGGGAGGGCCTTTACAATGAGCAGTTCTTC | CASSIGAGTGEGLYNEQFF | TRBJ2-1 | TRBD1 | TRBV11-3 | -
TGTGCCAGCAGACCGACAGGGCGAAATGAAAAACTGTTTTTT | CASRPTGRNEKLFF | TRBJ1-4 | TRBD1 | TRBV6-5 | -
TGTGCCAGCAGCTTTACGGGCCAAGTCCACAATGAGCAGTTCTTC | CASSFTGQVHNEQFF | TRBJ2-1 | - | TRBV11-2 | few
TGTGCCAGCAGTCGAGGACAGGGTGATTCACCCCTCCACTTT | CASSRGQGDSPLHF | TRBJ1-6 | TRBD1 | TRBV12-3/TRBV12-4 | -
TGTGCCAGCAGCCCCGCAGGGGCGAACACTGAAGCTTTCTTT | CASSPAGANTEAFF | TRBJ1-1 | - | TRBV12-3/TRBV12-4 | -
TGTGCCAGCAGTGAATATAGGGACACTGAAGCTTTCTTT | CASSEYRDTEAFF | TRBJ1-1 | - | TRBV6-1 | -
TGCAGTGCTAGCCTCAGCAGGTATAGCAATCAGCCCCAGCATTTT | CSASLSRYSNQPQHF | TRBJ1-5 | - | TRBV20-1 | -
TGTGCCAGCAGCCGAAGCAGCTCTGGAAACACCATATATTTT | CASSRSSSGNTIYF | TRBJ1-3 | - | TRBV27 | -
TGTGCCAGCAGGACAGGGGAGGGGGACACTGAAGCTTTCTTT | CASRTGEGDTEAFF | TRBJ1-1 | TRBD1 | TRBV6-4 | once
TGCGCCAGCAGCTTGACAGGGGGCAGCTATGGCTACACCTTC | CASSLTGGSYGYTF | TRBJ1-2 | TRBD1 | TRBV5-1 | -
TGTGCCAGCAGCTTGCGAGCGGGATCCAGCACAGATACGCAGTATTTT | CASSLRAGSSTDTQYF | TRBJ2-3 | TRBD2 | TRBV7-9 | many